The 3 T cell receptor beta chains below were found in one sample sequenced in a study of T-cell reconstitution after alpha-beta-depleted transplantation in children. TCRbeta library construction was performed incorporating unique molecular identifiers. TCRdb reprocessed the PCR reads via MiXCR and lists one record per CDR3 protein. The table lists more than 450,000 distinct CDR3 sequences, approximately 16% of them singletons, with approximately 3% in the top ten. The source material was PBMCs from the stem cell graft donor, sampled from the stem cell graft. Every receptor here comes from a human donor who donated a stem cell graft to a child with acute lymphoblastic leukemia.

The sample holds a few counts of this clonotype. The chain has TRBV12-3 or TRBV12-4 and TRBJ2-7; D is ambiguous. The CDR3 runs 13 residues. Between the trimmed V and J ends, which lost 5 bases and 3 bases, there was a span of 11 bases. For the CDR3, the DNA is TGTGCCAGCAGTCCCTGGCGACTCTACGAGCAGTACTTC. This translates into CASSPWRLYEQYF.

The rearrangement joins TRBV30 to TRBJ2-2; D uncertain. There are 16 residues in the CDR3. Trimming cost V 2 bases and J 3 bases, with 16 bases left between them. The germline V gene encodes CDR1 GTSNPN and CDR2 SVGIG (reference sequence). The CDR3 region is CAWSPPRRRYTGELFF. The CDR3, as DNA: TGTGCCTGGAGTCCCCCCCGAAGAAGATACACCGGGGAGCTGTTTTTT. The variable domain in full, with the rest retrieved from reference TRBV30 and TRBJ2-2, is SQTIHQWPATLVQPVGSPLSLECTVEGTSNPNLYWYRQAAGRGLQLLFYSVGIGQISSEVPQNLSASRPQDRQFILSSKKLLLSDSGFYLCAWSPPRRRYTGELFFGEGSRLTVL.

The chain has TRBV2 and TRBJ2-5; D gene uncertain. CDR1 is SNHLY, CDR2 FYNNEI, per germline. The V gene lost 5 bases and the J gene lost 1 base, with 8 bases spanning the gap. This CDR3 has 13 residues. The CDR3 DNA follows: TGTGCCAGCAGTCCCCGGAGCCAAGAGACCCAGTACTTC. Translation: CASSPRSQETQYF. Full variable domain (remainder filled in from reference TRBV2 and TRBJ2-5): EPEVTQTPSHQVTQMGQEVILRCVPISNHLYFYWYRQILGQKVEFLVSFYNNEISEKSEIFDDQFSVERPDGSNFTLKIRSTKLEDSAMYFCASSPRSQETQYFGPGTRLLVL.